The present T cell receptor (beta chain) was sequenced within a study of T cells in Graves' hyperthyroidism and ophthalmopathy. In regard to this clonotype: Its specificity is unknown.

The study based diagnoses on clinical symptoms, serum thyroxine and TRAb, thyroid ultrasound and orbital computed tomography. Amplified regions were TCR beta CDR3 sequences from RNA transcripts. HTBI primers were employed in a first-round RT-PCR of the TCR CDR3. One entry per CDR3 protein results from TCRdb running MiXCR on the multiplex PCR reads. The sample contains under 700,000 distinct CDR3 sequences, around 42% of which appear only once. Broader study findings: In blood, most of the thyroid clonotypes expanded above 0.001 were also present.

CDR3 length: 16 residues. After removal of 3 bases from V and 4 bases from J, the junction contained 8 bases not matched to a gene. CDR1 and CDR2 from the germline V gene are LGHNA and YSLEER. This TCR was sampled from a woman between 18 and 29 years old with Graves' hyperthyroidism. Material for sequencing was peripheral blood or thyroid tissue (not recorded which). The rearrangement links TRBV4-3 to TRBJ1-4; the match to TRBD1 covers 7 bases. For the CDR3, the DNA is TGCGCCAGCAGCCACCGCTTGACAGGGTTTAATGAAAAACTGTTTTTT. Translation gives CASSHRLTGFNEKLFF.